This T cell receptor (beta chain) was sequenced in a study of radiation and T cells in renal cell carcinoma. Study-level findings and limits: No pretreatment tumor biopsies were available for baseline clonotypes. Top tumor clonotypes rose in blood 2 weeks post-radiation, then contracted.

The V and J ends lost 5 bases and 5 bases, in that order; junction bases with no gene match: 11. Germline V gene data show CDR1 as MNHEY and CDR2 as SMNVEV (reference sequence). CDR3 size: 16 residues. Details on this clone: Its antigen is undetermined.

TCRdb's table, derived via immunoSEQ multiplex PCR, lists solely in-frame clones and lacks some. This sample yields tens of thousands of clones, of which about 85% are seen a single time; about 33% belongs to the top ten. Indicated time point: blood 4 weeks post-SBRT, at nephrectomy. Treatment here: 15 Gy SBRT to primary tumor, nephrectomy 4 weeks later. Clear cell pathology was present in this patient's renal cell carcinoma. The material sequenced was blood, taken from a patient whose treatment included radiotherapy and nephrectomy. The origin of this receptor is a man aged 60-69 years with renal cell carcinoma. This rearrangement joins TRBV27 to TRBJ2-2; the match to TRBD2 covers 7 bases. The DNA of the CDR3 is TGTGCCAGCAGTCTCCTTATGGGACTAAAAACCGGGGAGCTGTTTTTT. Its translation is CASSLLMGLKTGELFF.